This T cell receptor (beta chain) was profiled in a study of T cell responses to AZD1222 COVID-19 vaccine. On the study more broadly: Timing groups of about 4 and about 12 weeks for second doses were pooled.

This clone appeared a few times. Its specificity is unknown. Study-wide results and limits: Two doses of AZD1222 preceded a rise in Spike-specific TCR breadth and depth.

Method: immunoSEQ multiplex PCR; TCRdb's copy keeps in-frame clones and lacks some. Here the sample spans around 150,000 clones, around 94% being singletons. The V end lost 1 base, the J end lost 2 bases, and 10 bases lay between the germline ends. The length of the CDR3 is 16 residues. Germline V gene sequence: CDR1 SGHDT, CDR2 YYEEEE. The TCR sequence derives from an adult in good health. V gene TRBV5-6 combines with J gene TRBJ1-6; no clear D. The sequencing used peripheral blood, collected on day 0 of AZD1222 vaccination. CDR3 region: CASSLIGNAYNSPLHF. For the CDR3, the DNA is TGTGCCAGCAGCTTGATAGGAAACGCCTATAATTCACCCCTCCACTTT.